This T cell receptor beta chain derives from a study of B cell selection in AIRE deficiency. CD4+CD127+ cells were sorted as the conventional CD4 T cells. Sequencing was performed with immunoSEQ multiplex PCR; in TCRdb, only in-frame clones are kept and a portion is missing. Counted here are roughly 24,000 clones, approximately 96% occurring once; the ten biggest clones make up roughly 0.16%. Trimming removed 4 bases at V and 1 base at J, with 7 bases between. The germline V gene has CDR1 SSHAT and CDR2 FNYEAQ (reference sequence). The CDR3 has 13 amino acids. The receptor comes from a human donor in good health. The sequenced sample was CD4+CD127+ conventional T cells sorted from PBMCs. This chain joins TRBV7-7 and TRBJ1-1, with D possibly TRBD1 on 6 matching bases. CDR3 residues: CASSSDRNTEAFF. In DNA form, the CDR3 reads TGTGCCAGCAGCTCGGACAGGAACACTGAAGCTTTCTTT.